The next 19 T cell receptor beta chains were all read from a single sample in a study of blood T cell repertoires in COVID-19. Data came from immunoSEQ multiplex PCR; TCRdb stores just in-frame clones and leaves some out. The data show around 470,000 clones, with less than 95% seen just once and under 0.7% held by the top ten. Sample: PBMCs or T cells enriched from blood (not recorded which). Receptors originate from a man aged 18 to 30 who had recovered from COVID-19.

V is TRBV19 and J is TRBJ1-2; possible D gene TRBD1, 6 bases. Germline CDR1 reads LNHDA; CDR2 reads SQIVND (reference sequence). V was shortened by 8 bases and J by 4 bases, with 20 bases between the two germline ends. The CDR3 runs to 15 residues. CDR3 region: CASRAGDLSSYGYTF. DNA for the CDR3: TGTGCCAGTCGGGCAGGGGACCTATCCTCCTATGGCTACACCTTC.

On this clone itself: This CDR3 is also generated by other DNA sequences in the sample. The V gene is TRBV5-1, the J gene TRBJ2-1; 7 bases are shared with TRBD2. The CDR3 length is 15 residues. Losses at the gene ends were 0 bases for V and 3 bases for J; bases not matched to a gene: 3. Germline V gene lookup returns CDR1 SGHRS and CDR2 YFSETQ. The CDR3 sequence: CASSLVGEGYNEQFF. The CDR3 DNA sequence: TGCGCCAGCAGCTTGGTGGGGGAGGGCTACAATGAGCAGTTCTTC.

The chain is built from TRBV27 and TRBJ2-3, with 14 bases identical to TRBD2. V was pared by 6 bases and J by 0 bases, with 5 bases of the junction left unmatched. The V gene's germline CDR1 is MNHEY and CDR2 SMNVEV (reference sequence). The CDR3 spans 17 residues. In DNA, the CDR3 is TGTGCCAGCAGACGACTAGCGGGAGGGCCGAGCACAGATACGCAGTATTTT. It translates to CASRRLAGGPSTDTQYF.

This chain connects TRBV30 to TRBJ1-3, with D unclear. Germline V CDR1 and CDR2: GTSNPN, SVGIG (reference sequence). The CDR3 has 15 amino acids. V shed 2 bases and J shed 0 bases, with 11 bases lying between them. The CDR3 DNA reads as TGTGCCTGGAGTCCCGGCGGGTACTCTGGAAACACCATATATTTT. This translates into CAWSPGGYSGNTIYF.

The CDR3 bases are TGTGCCAGCAGTCGCGGGGGGGGCGCGAGTGCTGGCTACACCTTC. Its protein product is CASSRGGGASAGYTF. The V call is TRBV6-5, the J call TRBJ1-2, with D maybe TRBD1 (6 bases). This CDR3 region has 15 residues. V lost 5 bases and J 7 bases, leaving 20 bases between the germline ends. The V gene's germline CDR1 is MNHEY and CDR2 SVGAGI.

Only one count was recorded for this clone. The J gene is TRBJ2-3, the V gene TRBV2; 9 bases are a match to TRBD2. Per the germline V gene, CDR1 is SNHLY and CDR2 is FYNNEI. Germline trimming cut 3 bases from V and 4 bases from J; bases unmatched to any gene: 5. This CDR3 contains 15 residues. This CDR3 reads CASSDRGGAADTQYF. As DNA, the CDR3 is TGTGCCAGCAGTGATCGCGGGGGGGCCGCAGATACGCAGTATTTT.

The rearrangement links TRBV15 to TRBJ1-2; unclear D gene. CDR3 length equals 13 residues. With 1 base removed from V and 4 bases from J, the gap between germline ends came to 7 bases. Germline V gene sequence: CDR1 LNHNV, CDR2 YYDKDF (reference sequence). As DNA, the CDR3 is TGTGCCACCAGCAGAGTGTCCGGCTATGGCTACACCTTC. It is translated as CATSRVSGYGYTF.

The chain carries TRBV11-1 and TRBJ1-2, with TRBD1 matching 7 bases. Looked up from germline, CDR1 is SGHAT and CDR2 is FQDESV (reference sequence). V was clipped by 5 bases and J by 2 bases; unmatched bases: 5. There are 14 residues in the CDR3. Here the CDR3 reads CASSLKQGNYGYTF. In DNA, the CDR3 is TGTGCCAGCAGCCTAAAACAGGGGAACTATGGCTACACCTTC.

The J gene is TRBJ2-2, the V gene TRBV12-5; D uncertain. The CDR3 extends over 12 amino acids. V was shortened by 6 bases and J by 2 bases, with 4 bases between the two germline ends. Germline V gene lookup returns CDR1 LGHNT and CDR2 FRNRAP. DNA for the CDR3: TGTGCTAGTGGCGTCAACACCGGGGAGCTGTTTTTT. This sequence encodes CASGVNTGELFF.

DNA for the CDR3: TGTGCCAGCAGTTGGGAGTGGACTAGCGGGAGAGGGAGCACAGATACGCAGTATTTT. Its translation is CASSWEWTSGRGSTDTQYF. The chain employs TRBV28 and TRBJ2-3; 13 bases line up with TRBD2. Germline trimming cut 4 bases from V and 0 bases from J; bases unmatched to any gene: 10. This CDR3 contains 19 residues. Germline CDR1 and CDR2: MDHEN and SYDVKM.

This chain joins TRBV5-1 and TRBJ2-1, with TRBD2 identical over 8 bases. The CDR3 spans 12 residues. Germline values: CDR1 SGHRS, CDR2 YFSETQ. With 4 bases clipped from V and 9 bases from J, the junction kept 3 bases outside the gene matches. CDR3: CASSTTSGEQFF. DNA for the CDR3: TGCGCCAGCAGCACCACTAGCGGTGAGCAGTTCTTC.

The CDR3 loop reads CASSFGVGQPQHF. CDR3 bases: TGTGCCAGCAGCTTTGGAGTAGGTCAGCCCCAGCATTTT. This sequence joins TRBV7-9 and TRBJ1-5; D is uncertain. CDR1 is SEHNR, CDR2 FQNEAQ, per germline (reference sequence). This CDR3 region has 13 residues. V shed 3 bases and J shed 6 bases, with 9 bases lying between them.

V gene TRBV7-9 combines with J gene TRBJ2-3; 8 positions agree with TRBD2. Germline lookup yields CDR1 SEHNR and CDR2 FQNEAQ (reference sequence). J lost 4 bases, V lost 3 bases, and 15 bases had no gene match. The CDR3 runs to 18 residues. This chain's CDR3 is CASSFPLRVAGISDTQYF. As DNA, the CDR3 is TGTGCCAGCAGCTTCCCACTCCGGGTAGCGGGGATTTCAGATACGCAGTATTTT.

About this clone itself: The sample contains more than one DNA sequence encoding this CDR3. The chain couples TRBV11-2 to TRBJ2-7; D is undetermined. This CDR3 contains 12 residues. The V end lost 4 bases, the J end lost 0 bases, and 4 bases lay between the germline ends. Germline V gene sequence: CDR1 SGHAT, CDR2 FQNNGV. CDR3 DNA: TGTGCCAGCAGCTCCCTCTCCTACGAGCAGTACTTC. Translation: CASSSLSYEQYF.

This clone appeared a single time. CDR3 in DNA: TGTGCCAGCAGTACCCTACCAATTCTTAATTCACCCCTCCACTTT. It specifies CASSTLPILNSPLHF. The J gene is TRBJ1-6, the V gene TRBV28; D is undetermined. The germline V and J ends were trimmed by 5 bases and 6 bases, with 14 bases remaining between them. CDR1 MDHEN and CDR2 SYDVKM come from the germline V gene. This CDR3 contains 15 residues.

The count of this clone is one. The V gene is TRBV19, the J gene TRBJ1-2, with D uncertain. Germline CDR1 and CDR2: LNHDA and SQIVND (reference sequence). Trimming shortened V by 5 bases and J by 4 bases, and 17 bases separated the two germline ends. The CDR3 loop spans 15 amino acids. The CDR3 loop reads CASSLGDTSGYGYTF. The CDR3 nucleotides are TGTGCCAGTAGTCTGGGAGACACCTCGGGCTATGGCTACACCTTC.

J is TRBJ2-1 and V is TRBV11-2; D gene unclear. Germline V CDR1 and CDR2: SGHAT, FQNNGV. The CDR3 contains 11 residues. V shed 0 bases and J shed 10 bases, with 4 bases lying between them. The CDR3 spells CASSLDQEQFF. CDR3 nucleotide sequence: TGTGCCAGCAGCTTAGACCAAGAGCAGTTCTTC.

The CDR3, as DNA: TGCAGCGTCGGGACAGGGGGCACCGGGGAGCTGTTTTTT. Amino acids: CSVGTGGTGELFF. J is TRBJ2-2 and V is TRBV29-1; TRBD1 matches at 11 bases. This CDR3 contains 13 residues. Germline trimming cut 6 bases from V and 4 bases from J; bases unmatched to any gene: 1. The V gene's germline CDR1 is SQVTM and CDR2 ANQGSEA.

V is TRBV12-3 or TRBV12-4 and J is TRBJ1-1; D gene unclear. V lost 6 bases to trimming and J lost 1 base, with 9 bases between them. The CDR3 contains 13 residues. CDR3 in DNA: TGTGCCAGCAGGGCAGTGTCGAACACTGAAGCTTTCTTT. It translates to CASRAVSNTEAFF.